The T cell receptor beta chain described here comes from a study of early T cells in non-severe SARS-CoV-2 infection. Study overall: RNA in bulk from unsorted whole blood was sequenced, and chains were unpaired.

MiXCR was run by TCRdb on the 5' RACE reads, yielding one entry per CDR3 protein. The sample has tens of thousands of distinct CDR3 sequences, roughly 6.2% seen once. V shed 4 bases and J 2 bases; nucleotides not matched to a gene: 6. Looked up from germline, CDR1 is SGHRS and CDR2 is YFSETQ. The CDR3 consists of 14 residues. This chain joins TRBV5-1 and TRBJ2-7; TRBD1 matches 7 bases. The TCR sequence derives from an adult who was a healthcare worker with PCR-confirmed SARS-CoV-2 infection or an uninfected control (not recorded which). Sequencing was performed on whole blood. The CDR3 loop reads CASSPGDRAYEQYF. CDR3 bases: TGCGCCAGCAGCCCCGGGGACAGAGCCTACGAGCAGTACTTC.